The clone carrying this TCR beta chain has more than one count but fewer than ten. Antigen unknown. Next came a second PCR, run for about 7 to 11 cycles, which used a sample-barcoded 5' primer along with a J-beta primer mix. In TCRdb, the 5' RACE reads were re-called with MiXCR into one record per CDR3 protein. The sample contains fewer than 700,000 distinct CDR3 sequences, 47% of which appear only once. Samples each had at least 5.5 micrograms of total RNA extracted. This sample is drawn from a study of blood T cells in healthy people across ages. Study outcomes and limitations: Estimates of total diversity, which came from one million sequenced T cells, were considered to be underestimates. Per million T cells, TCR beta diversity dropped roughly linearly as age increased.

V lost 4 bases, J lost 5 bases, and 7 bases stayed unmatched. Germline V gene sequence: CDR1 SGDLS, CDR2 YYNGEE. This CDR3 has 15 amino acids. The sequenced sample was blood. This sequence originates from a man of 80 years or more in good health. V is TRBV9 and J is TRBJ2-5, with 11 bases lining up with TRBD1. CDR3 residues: CASSFRDRGFETQYF. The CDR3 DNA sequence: TGTGCCAGCAGCTTCCGGGACAGGGGGTTCGAGACCCAGTACTTC.